These T cell receptor beta chains were read from a single sample in a study of T cells in tuberculosis. Measured with immunoSEQ multiplex PCR; TCRdb has only the in-frame clones, and not every one. Seen here are roughly 35,000 clones, about 89% observed once, and the top ten hold about 2.2%. The sample comprised PBMCs. The receptors shown here come from a donor between 10 and 29 years old with latent tuberculosis or without tuberculosis infection. Both conserved end residues are part of each CDR3. The order of the fields is CDR3 protein, CDR3 DNA, J gene, clone size, V gene, D gene. D genes are given only for firm matches. Expanded clones are given a class, and other clones once, few, many or no size at all.

CDR3: CASSLRTGTTEAFF
DNA: TGTGCCAGCAGCCTACGGACAGGGACCACTGAAGCTTTCTTT
J: TRBJ1-1
size: .
V: TRBV7-9
D: TRBD1

CDR3: CAIRDRDTEAFF
DNA: TGTGCCATCAGGGACAGGGACACTGAAGCTTTCTTT
J: TRBJ1-1
size: .
V: TRBV10-3
D: TRBD1

CDR3: CASSFQGGTEAFF
DNA: TGTGCCAGCAGCTTCCAGGGTGGGACTGAAGCTTTCTTT
J: TRBJ1-1
size: .
V: TRBV5-4
D: .

CDR3: CASSFGGSGYNEQFF
DNA: TGTGCCAGCAGCTTCGGCGGGAGTGGTTACAATGAGCAGTTCTTC
J: TRBJ2-1
size: .
V: TRBV5-5
D: TRBD2

CDR3: CATRGTANEQFF
DNA: TGTGCCACAAGGGGGACCGCCAATGAGCAGTTCTTC
J: TRBJ2-1
size: once
V: TRBV6-5
D: .

CDR3: CASSIIQGYNYGYTF
DNA: TGTGCCAGTAGTATAATTCAGGGTTATAACTATGGCTACACCTTC
J: TRBJ1-2
size: .
V: TRBV19
D: .

CDR3: CASSQVGLADNEQFF
DNA: TGCGCCAGCAGCCAAGTTGGACTAGCAGACAATGAGCAGTTCTTC
J: TRBJ2-1
size: .
V: TRBV4-3
D: TRBD2

CDR3: CASSLGGRGAETQYF
DNA: TGTGCCAGCAGCTTAGGAGGGAGGGGAGCTGAGACCCAGTACTTC
J: TRBJ2-5
size: .
V: TRBV11-2
D: TRBD2

CDR3: CASSYSFNQETQYF
DNA: TGTGCCAGCAGTTACAGCTTTAATCAAGAGACCCAGTACTTC
J: TRBJ2-5
size: .
V: TRBV2
D: .

CDR3: CASSQEQDTSYEQYF
DNA: TGCGCCAGCAGCCAAGAACAGGATACCTCCTACGAGCAGTACTTC
J: TRBJ2-7
size: .
V: TRBV4-3
D: .

CDR3: CAWSVPGTRGTQYF
DNA: TGTGCCTGGAGTGTACCCGGGACTAGAGGGACCCAGTACTTC
J: TRBJ2-5
size: .
V: TRBV30
D: TRBD2

CDR3: CAWSGARDRGGTEAFF
DNA: TGTGCCTGGAGTGGTGCCCGGGACAGGGGTGGGACTGAAGCTTTCTTT
J: TRBJ1-1
size: .
V: TRBV30
D: TRBD1

CDR3: CASSLVKGPYNEQFF
DNA: TGTGCCAGCAGCTTAGTCAAGGGGCCGTACAATGAGCAGTTCTTC
J: TRBJ2-1
size: .
V: TRBV7-8
D: .

CDR3: CASRGSGRADTQYF
DNA: TGTGCCAGCAGAGGCAGCGGGAGGGCGGATACGCAGTATTTT
J: TRBJ2-3
size: .
V: TRBV2
D: TRBD2

CDR3: CATSSGLAGVRRNEQFF
DNA: TGTGCCACCAGCAGTGGACTAGCGGGGGTAAGAAGGAATGAGCAGTTCTTC
J: TRBJ2-1
size: .
V: TRBV15
D: TRBD2

CDR3: CASSLKGRSGDSYEQYF
DNA: TGTGCCAGCAGCTTAAAGGGTCGCAGCGGGGATTCCTACGAGCAGTACTTC
J: TRBJ2-7
size: .
V: TRBV7-9
D: TRBD2

CDR3: CASSPTGTDTQYF
DNA: TGTGCCAGCAGCCCAACCGGGACAGATACGCAGTATTTT
J: TRBJ2-3
size: .
V: TRBV9
D: .

CDR3: CAISDTYAGALNPTNEKLFF
DNA: TGTGCCATCAGTGACACTTACGCGGGGGCCCTTAATCCAACTAATGAAAAACTGTTTTTT
J: TRBJ1-4
size: .
V: TRBV10-3
D: .

CDR3: CASSPTAGGPFF
DNA: TGCGCCAGCAGCCCAACAGCGGGAGGTCCGTTCTTC
J: TRBJ2-1
size: .
V: TRBV4-1
D: TRBD2

CDR3: CASSPTGTGSYGGYTF
DNA: TGCGCCAGCAGCCCCACCGGGACAGGGTCCTATGGGGGCTACACCTTC
J: TRBJ1-2
size: .
V: TRBV4-1
D: TRBD1

CDR3: CASSLRGTSEYEQYF
DNA: TGTGCCAGCAGCTTGAGAGGGACTAGCGAGTACGAGCAGTACTTC
J: TRBJ2-7
size: .
V: TRBV5-5
D: TRBD2

CDR3: CASSQVGVTNTIYF
DNA: TGCGCCAGCAGCCAAGTAGGGGTTACCAACACCATATATTTT
J: TRBJ1-3
size: .
V: TRBV4-1
D: .

CDR3: CASSSTGGHEQYF
DNA: TGTGCCAGCAGTTCAACAGGGGGCCACGAGCAGTACTTC
J: TRBJ2-7
size: .
V: TRBV27
D: TRBD1

CDR3: CASSPGLYNEQFF
DNA: TGTGCCAGCAGCCCGGGACTATACAATGAGCAGTTCTTC
J: TRBJ2-1
size: .
V: TRBV11-1
D: TRBD2

CDR3: CASRLALANTGELFF
DNA: TGTGCCAGCCGATTGGCGCTAGCGAACACCGGGGAGCTGTTTTTT
J: TRBJ2-2
size: .
V: TRBV11-2
D: .

CDR3: CASSYSGLEQYF
DNA: TGTGCCAGCAGTTACTCCGGACTGGAGCAGTACTTC
J: TRBJ2-7
size: once
V: TRBV6-6
D: .

CDR3: CASRQGADGAFF
DNA: TGTGCCAGCCGACAGGGGGCGGATGGAGCTTTCTTT
J: TRBJ1-1
size: few
V: TRBV7-2
D: TRBD1

CDR3: CASTPRSRGNSPLHF
DNA: TGTGCCAGTACCCCAAGGAGCAGGGGTAATTCACCCCTCCACTTT
J: TRBJ1-6
size: once
V: TRBV19
D: .

CDR3: CATSPGGPGAAKNIQYF
DNA: TGTGCCACCAGCCCCGGGGGGCCAGGGGCAGCCAAAAACATTCAGTACTTC
J: TRBJ2-4
size: .
V: TRBV15
D: .

CDR3: CASSQTGTSGVGYYNEQFF
DNA: TGCGCCAGCAGCCAAACCGGGACTAGCGGGGTTGGGTACTACAATGAGCAGTTCTTC
J: TRBJ2-1
size: .
V: TRBV4-1
D: TRBD2

CDR3: CASSLWQEGANEQFF
DNA: TGTGCCAGCAGCTTGTGGCAGGAAGGGGCCAATGAGCAGTTCTTC
J: TRBJ2-1
size: .
V: TRBV5-4
D: .

CDR3: CASTLTSLVTQDTQYF
DNA: TGTGCCAGTACTTTGACTAGCCTAGTAACTCAAGATACGCAGTATTTT
J: TRBJ2-3
size: .
V: TRBV19
D: TRBD2

CDR3: CASSLTTGDSEAFF
DNA: TGTGCCAGCAGCCTTACCACAGGGGACTCTGAAGCTTTCTTT
J: TRBJ1-1
size: .
V: TRBV7-3
D: TRBD1

CDR3: CASIEGLAIYF
DNA: TGTGCCAGCATCGAGGGCTTGGCCATATATTTT
J: TRBJ1-3
size: .
V: TRBV6-6
D: .

CDR3: CASSSPGYQETQYF
DNA: TGTGCCAGTAGTTCTCCGGGATACCAAGAGACCCAGTACTTC
J: TRBJ2-5
size: .
V: TRBV19
D: .

CDR3: CASTTLGEGLSSYNEQFF
DNA: TGCGCCAGCACAACCTTAGGAGAGGGCCTGAGCTCCTACAATGAGCAGTTCTTC
J: TRBJ2-1
size: .
V: TRBV5-1
D: .

CDR3: CAISESEGPTNWDIQYF
DNA: TGTGCCATCAGTGAGTCGGAGGGACCCACGAATTGGGACATTCAGTACTTC
J: TRBJ2-4
size: .
V: TRBV10-3
D: .

CDR3: CASSLGPLYEQYF
DNA: TGTGCCAGCAGCTTAGGGCCGTTATACGAGCAGTACTTC
J: TRBJ2-7
size: .
V: TRBV7-7
D: .

CDR3: CASSVGPFSRQGEKLFF
DNA: TGTGCCAGCAGCGTAGGTCCCTTTTCCCGACAGGGTGAAAAACTGTTTTTT
J: TRBJ1-4
size: once
V: TRBV9
D: TRBD1

CDR3: CASSPGQLAKNIQYF
DNA: TGTGCCAGCAGTCCGGGACAGCTAGCCAAAAACATTCAGTACTTC
J: TRBJ2-4
size: .
V: TRBV28
D: TRBD1

CDR3: CATRGAGEGYEQYF
DNA: TGTGCCACCAGGGGCGCAGGGGAAGGCTACGAGCAGTACTTC
J: TRBJ2-7
size: .
V: TRBV15
D: .

CDR3: CAISDSDRGYEQYF
DNA: TGTGCCATCAGTGACAGTGACCGGGGTTACGAGCAGTACTTC
J: TRBJ2-7
size: .
V: TRBV10-3
D: .

CDR3: CASSPVVFTGEQYF
DNA: TGTGCCAGCAGTCCCGTTGTCTTCACGGGGGAGCAGTACTTC
J: TRBJ2-7
size: .
V: TRBV6-5
D: .

CDR3: CASSEPGAREQFF
DNA: TGTGCCAGCAGTGAACCAGGGGCCCGGGAGCAGTTCTTC
J: TRBJ2-1
size: .
V: TRBV6-1
D: .

CDR3: CASSGTEALGLFF
DNA: TGTGCCAGTTCCGGGACAGAGGCCTTAGGACTGTTTTTT
J: TRBJ1-4
size: .
V: TRBV19
D: TRBD1

CDR3: CSGTSDRVSTEAFF
DNA: TGCAGCGGAACATCGGACAGGGTATCAACTGAAGCTTTCTTT
J: TRBJ1-1
size: .
V: TRBV29-1
D: TRBD1

CDR3: CASSTSTWEVNTEAFF
DNA: TGTGCCAGCAGTACTTCCACCTGGGAGGTAAACACTGAAGCTTTCTTT
J: TRBJ1-1
size: .
V: TRBV5-5
D: .

CDR3: CASSLEGRETQYF
DNA: TGTGCCAGCAGCTTAGAGGGGAGGGAGACCCAGTACTTC
J: TRBJ2-5
size: .
V: TRBV11-3
D: .

CDR3: CASSPTGQSSYEQYF
DNA: TGCGCCAGCAGCCCTACAGGGCAGAGCTCCTACGAGCAGTACTTC
J: TRBJ2-7
size: .
V: TRBV4-1
D: .

CDR3: CASTSPRGLSSYNEQFF
DNA: TGTGCCAGCACTTCACCCAGGGGCTTGAGCTCCTACAATGAGCAGTTCTTC
J: TRBJ2-1
size: .
V: TRBV5-4
D: .

CDR3: CASSPRGGRFNEKLFF
DNA: TGTGCCAGCAGTCCGCGGGGGGGCCGCTTTAATGAAAAACTGTTTTTT
J: TRBJ1-4
size: .
V: TRBV28
D: .

CDR3: CASSLVPVFYGYTF
DNA: TGTGCCAGCAGCTTAGTACCAGTTTTCTATGGCTACACCTTC
J: TRBJ1-2
size: .
V: TRBV7-9
D: .

CDR3: CASRSGTLSSTDTQYF
DNA: TGCGCCAGCAGATCGGGGACACTCTCTAGCACAGATACGCAGTATTTT
J: TRBJ2-3
size: .
V: TRBV5-1
D: .

CDR3: CATSRQGSQETQYF
DNA: TGTGCCACCAGCAGACAGGGCAGCCAAGAGACCCAGTACTTC
J: TRBJ2-5
size: .
V: TRBV15
D: .

CDR3: CASSLGPGFAYEQYF
DNA: TGTGCCAGCAGCTTAGGCCCGGGTTTCGCTTACGAGCAGTACTTC
J: TRBJ2-7
size: .
V: TRBV7-9
D: .

CDR3: CASSPVAGTSVGEQFF
DNA: TGTGCCAGCAGCCCCGTAGCCGGGACTAGCGTAGGTGAGCAGTTCTTC
J: TRBJ2-1
size: once
V: TRBV4-2
D: TRBD2

CDR3: CASNYGTGLSNYGYTF
DNA: TGTGCCAGCAATTATGGGACAGGTCTCTCCAACTATGGCTACACCTTC
J: TRBJ1-2
size: .
V: TRBV28
D: TRBD1

CDR3: CASSYRQGGYTF
DNA: TGTGCCAGCAGCTACCGACAAGGAGGCTACACCTTC
J: TRBJ1-2
size: .
V: TRBV7-2
D: .

CDR3: CASSLDRGQTGELFF
DNA: TGTGCCAGCAGCTTGGACAGGGGGCAGACCGGGGAGCTGTTTTTT
J: TRBJ2-2
size: .
V: TRBV5-8
D: TRBD1